These 32 T cell receptor beta chains originate from one sample sequenced in a study of blood T cell repertoires in COVID-19. Profiled with immunoSEQ multiplex PCR; TCRdb holds only in-frame clones, not every one. Among about 310,000 clones, roughly 89% were seen once, and the ten largest hold about 5%. Sequencing was done on a sample of PBMCs or T cells enriched from blood (not recorded which). The receptors stem from a man aged 60 to 69 who had recovered from COVID-19.

The CDR3 coding sequence is TGTGCCAGCAGCCCACAGGGCCCGGGGACCCAGTACTTC. Its translation is CASSPQGPGTQYF. The V gene is TRBV12-3 or TRBV12-4, the J gene TRBJ2-5, with a tentative D call TRBD1 (6 bases). The CDR3 length is 13 residues. The V and J ends lost 6 bases and 7 bases respectively, with 15 bases between them.

V gene TRBV7-2 combines with J gene TRBJ2-1; 8 nucleotides agree with TRBD2. V lost 5 bases, J lost 15 bases, and 15 bases stayed unmatched. Germline assignment: CDR1 SGHTA and CDR2 FQGNSA. This CDR3 region has 14 residues. The CDR3 DNA is TGTGCCAGCAGCCGCCCCCCGGGGGGACTAGAGTCGTTCTTC. Translating gives CASSRPPGGLESFF.

The V and J genes are TRBV28 and TRBJ1-1; no reliable D call. Germline CDR1 reads MDHEN; CDR2 reads SYDVKM. V dropped 6 bases and J dropped 6 bases, with 14 bases sitting between them. The CDR3 is made up of 13 amino acids. CDR3 nucleotide sequence: TGTGCCAGCAGCCCGGACTCGAGCCCTGAAGCTTTCTTT. As protein: CASSPDSSPEAFF.

CDR3 sequence (DNA): TGTGCCACCAGCAAAAAGCGGGATAGCTCCTACGAGCAGTACTTC. It is translated as CATSKKRDSSYEQYF. The chain uses TRBV15 and TRBJ2-7, with 7 bases identical to TRBD2. CDR1 is LNHNV, CDR2 YYDKDF, per germline (reference sequence). CDR3 size: 15 residues. The junction had 6 bases not matched to a gene; V was cut back by 4 bases and J by 0 bases.

The CDR3 region is CASSEKARDRYFMNTEAFF. CDR3 nucleotides: TGTGCCAGCTCAGAAAAAGCCCGGGACAGGTACTTCATGAACACTGAAGCTTTCTTT. The J gene is TRBJ1-1, the V gene TRBV18; 8 nucleotides line up with TRBD1. The germline V gene encodes CDR1 KGHSH and CDR2 LQKENI. After removal of 5 bases from V and 0 bases from J, the junction contained 17 bases not matched to a gene. The CDR3 is 19 residues long.

The chain joins TRBV24-1 to TRBJ2-5, with 9 bases aligning to TRBD1. Germline CDR1 reads KGHDR; CDR2 reads SFDVKD. Trimming took 2 bases from V and 1 from J; bases not matched to a gene: 10. The CDR3 spans 18 residues. The CDR3: CATSDSSATGGVQETQYF. The CDR3 DNA reads as TGTGCCACCAGTGATTCTTCGGCGACAGGGGGAGTCCAAGAGACCCAGTACTTC.

This clone has only a few counts. The CDR3 sequence: CASSPNRPGASSGNTIYF. CDR3 coding DNA: TGTGCCAGCAGCCCAAACCGCCCAGGGGCCAGCTCTGGAAACACCATATATTTT. The chain recombines TRBV9 with TRBJ1-3; tentatively, D is TRBD1 (6 bases). This CDR3 is 18 amino acids long. V gave up 4 bases and J gave up 0 bases, with 20 bases separating them. Germline V CDR1 and CDR2: SGDLS, YYNGEE. The whole variable domain, filled in from reference TRBV9 and TRBJ1-3, reads DSGVTQTPKHLITATGQRVTLRCSPRSGDLSVYWYQQSLDQGLQFLIQYYNGEERAKGNILERFSAQQFPDLHSELNLSSLELGDSALYFCASSPNRPGASSGNTIYFGEGSWLTVV.

This chain links TRBV28 with TRBJ2-7, with D tentatively TRBD1 (6 bases). Germline V gene sequence: CDR1 MDHEN, CDR2 SYDVKM. Deletions cut 7 bases from V and 2 bases from J, with 12 bases between. This CDR3 spans 13 amino acids. The chain's CDR3 is CASTGGPPYEQYF. DNA of the CDR3: TGTGCCAGCACTGGGGGCCCCCCCTACGAGCAGTACTTC. Drawing the rest from reference TRBV28 and TRBJ2-7, the complete variable domain is DVKVTQSSRYLVKRTGEKVFLECVQDMDHENMFWYRQDPGLGLRLIYFSYDVKMKEKGDIPEGYSVSREKKERFSLILESASTNQTSMYLCASTGGPPYEQYFGPGTRLTVT.

This chain uses TRBV28 with TRBJ2-7, with D possibly TRBD2 on 6 matching bases. In germline, CDR1 is MDHEN, CDR2 SYDVKM. Trimming took off 7 bases at V and 12 bases at J, with 19 bases between the two ends. The CDR3 consists of 12 residues. The CDR3 DNA reads as TGTGCCAGCACCCCCCCCGGGGGATCCCCGTACTTC. Amino acid sequence: CASTPPGGSPYF. Filled out from reference TRBV28 and TRBJ2-7, the complete variable domain reads DVKVTQSSRYLVKRTGEKVFLECVQDMDHENMFWYRQDPGLGLRLIYFSYDVKMKEKGDIPEGYSVSREKKERFSLILESASTNQTSMYLCASTPPGGSPYFGPGTRLTVT.

The rearrangement uses TRBV10-2 and TRBJ1-1, with unresolved D. The V gene lost 6 bases and the J gene lost 4 bases, with 3 bases spanning the gap. CDR3 length: 10 residues. Germline lookup yields CDR1 WSHSY and CDR2 SAAADI. CDR3 loop: CASSGTEAFF. CDR3 DNA sequence: TGCGCCAGCAGCGGCACTGAAGCTTTCTTT.

This rearrangement joins TRBV4-3 to TRBJ2-7; D possibly corresponds to TRBD1 (5 bases). The germline V gene has CDR1 LGHNA and CDR2 YSLEER. This CDR3 is built from 16 residues. Trimming took off 0 bases at V and 6 bases at J, with 18 bases between the two ends. As DNA, the CDR3 is TGCGCCAGCAGCCAAGATATTTTAGGGGCTCTCCTCGAGCAGTACTTC. Its translation is CASSQDILGALLEQYF.

The V gene is TRBV7-3, the J gene TRBJ2-1; D is uncertain. Trimming shortened V by 2 bases and J by 0 bases, and 11 bases separated the two germline ends. The CDR3 runs 16 residues. The germline V gene encodes CDR1 SGHTA and CDR2 FQGTGA. CDR3 nucleotide sequence: TGTGCCAGCAGCTTATCCATTTCGAGCTCCTACAATGAGCAGTTCTTC. Translating gives CASSLSISSSYNEQFF. The whole variable domain, remainder taken from reference TRBV7-3 and TRBJ2-1, is GAGVSQTPSNKVTEKGKYVELRCDPISGHTALYWYRQSLGQGPEFLIYFQGTGAADDSGLPNDRFFAVRPEGSVSTLKIQRTERGDSAVYLCASSLSISSSYNEQFFGPGTRLTVL.

This clone was counted a single time. The chain carries TRBV19 and TRBJ1-2, with D unclear. Trimming pared 2 bases from V and 1 base from J, leaving 5 bases between. CDR3 length: 13 amino acids. Germline loops: CDR1 LNHDA, CDR2 SQIVND (reference sequence). The CDR3 nucleotides read TGTGCCAGTAGTATAAACTTTAACTATGGCTACACCTTC. Protein product: CASSINFNYGYTF. The whole variable domain, remainder taken from reference TRBV19 and TRBJ1-2, is DGGITQSPKYLFRKEGQNVTLSCEQNLNHDAMYWYRQDPGQGLRLIYYSQIVNDFQKGDIAEGYSVSREKKESFPLTVTSAQKNPTAFYLCASSINFNYGYTFGSGTRLTVV.

The V gene is TRBV7-2, the J gene TRBJ2-7; no clear D. CDR1 is SGHTA, CDR2 FQGNSA, per germline. Trimming stripped 2 bases from V and 6 bases from J, with 11 bases between. This CDR3 has 13 amino acids. The CDR3 region is CASSLPIWSEQYF. The CDR3 DNA is TGTGCCAGCAGCTTACCTATATGGTCCGAGCAGTACTTC.

In DNA form, the CDR3 reads TGTGCCAGTAGTATTATAGTTCGAAGCACAGATACGCAGTATTTT. Its protein product is CASSIIVRSTDTQYF. The chain joins TRBV19 to TRBJ2-3; D uncertain. The CDR3 loop spans 15 amino acids. V was clipped by 3 bases and J by 0 bases, with 10 bases between them. The germline V gene encodes CDR1 LNHDA and CDR2 SQIVND (reference sequence).

The CDR3 here is CASSFSGTGGGELFF. For the CDR3, the DNA is TGTGCCAGCAGTTTCTCCGGGACAGGGGGCGGGGAGCTGTTTTTT. The chain has TRBV28 and TRBJ2-2, with TRBD1 matching 11 bases. The CDR3 has 15 residues. V shed 3 bases, J shed 7 bases, and the junction held 4 bases outside the gene matches. Germline-derived CDR1 and CDR2 are MDHEN and SYDVKM.

The V call is TRBV24-1, the J call TRBJ2-7; the D gene is possibly TRBD1 (6 bases). The CDR3 is 13 residues long. V lost 7 bases to trimming and J lost 5 bases, with 14 bases between them. Germline V gene lookup returns CDR1 KGHDR and CDR2 SFDVKD. The CDR3 region has the DNA TGTGCCACCAGCCAGGGGATGGGACACGAGCAGTACTTC. Encoded protein: CATSQGMGHEQYF.

This clone has just a few counts. V gene TRBV18 combines with J gene TRBJ1-3, with a tentative D call TRBD1 (6 bases). CDR1 is KGHSH and CDR2 is LQKENI in the germline V gene. The CDR3 sequence is 17 residues long. Trimming took off 8 bases at V and 0 bases at J, with 20 bases between the two ends. The CDR3 DNA is TGTGCCAGCGACAAGACCGGGACATTAGACTCTGGAAACACCATATATTTT. This codes for CASDKTGTLDSGNTIYF.

This clone was seen only once. The chain links TRBV5-6 to TRBJ2-1, with TRBD1 matching over 8 bases. In germline, CDR1 is SGHDT, CDR2 YYEEEE. The CDR3 is 15 amino acids. The V gene end was trimmed by 2 bases and the J gene end by 2 bases; junction bases not matched to a gene: 3. The DNA of the CDR3 is TGTGCCAGCAGCTTCGACAGGGGCCCCTACAATGAGCAGTTCTTC. It encodes CASSFDRGPYNEQFF.

The rearrangement uses TRBV27 and TRBJ1-1; 7 bases match TRBD1. The germline CDR1 and CDR2 sequences are MNHEY and SMNVEV (reference sequence). V lost 5 bases and J lost 3; bases outside the gene matches: 3. There are 13 residues in the CDR3. The CDR3 DNA reads as TGTGCCAGCAGTCTCGGGACAGACACTGAAGCTTTCTTT. Its translation: CASSLGTDTEAFF.

The genes are TRBV15 and TRBJ1-3; D perhaps matches TRBD1 (5 bases). The CDR3 consists of 14 residues. The V end lost 2 bases, the J end lost 4 bases, and 9 bases lay between the germline ends. Per germline, CDR1 LNHNV and CDR2 YYDKDF (reference sequence). The CDR3 loop reads CATSRQGTGNTIYF. In nucleotides, the CDR3 is TGTGCCACCAGCAGACAGGGTACCGGAAACACCATATATTTT.

The rearrangement links TRBV2 to TRBJ2-1; TRBD2 is a possible D gene (5 bases). V lost 7 bases, J lost 1 base, and 8 bases lay in between. The CDR3 has 13 amino acids. The V gene's germline CDR1 is SNHLY and CDR2 FYNNEI. The CDR3 protein is CASTSISYNEQFF. CDR3 coding DNA: TGTGCCAGCACTAGCATTTCCTACAATGAGCAGTTCTTC.

This chain uses TRBV5-1 with TRBJ2-5, with 9 bases identical to TRBD2. The CDR3 extends over 15 amino acids. After removal of 1 base from V and 1 base from J, the junction contained 2 bases not matched to a gene. Per germline, CDR1 SGHRS and CDR2 YFSETQ. The CDR3 nucleotides are TGCGCCAGCAGCTTGCAGACTAGCGGCCAAGAGACCCAGTACTTC. This gives the protein CASSLQTSGQETQYF.

The chain employs TRBV15 and TRBJ2-6; 7 bases fit TRBD1. V dropped 2 bases and J dropped 0; count of bases not matched to a gene: 4. This CDR3 region has 17 residues. Germline lookup yields CDR1 LNHNV and CDR2 YYDKDF (reference sequence). The CDR3 DNA sequence: TGTGCCACCAGCAGAACGGGACAGACCTCTGGGGCCAACGTCCTGACTTTC. Amino acid sequence: CATSRTGQTSGANVLTF.

The chain has TRBV5-1 and TRBJ2-7; the D gene is possibly TRBD2 (6 bases). The CDR3 sequence is 15 residues long. The germline V and J ends were trimmed by 2 bases and 2 bases, with 14 bases remaining between them. CDR1 SGHRS and CDR2 YFSETQ come from the germline V gene. The CDR3 DNA reads TGCGCCAGCAGCTTTTTGGGGACTCCAGCCTACGAGCAGTACTTC. It yields the protein CASSFLGTPAYEQYF.

V usage is TRBV18 and J usage is TRBJ2-5; D unclear. The V and J ends lost 2 bases and 4 bases respectively, with 8 bases between them. The length of the CDR3 is 13 residues. From germline, CDR1 is KGHSH and CDR2 LQKENI. The CDR3: CASSPTLRETQYF. CDR3 bases: TGTGCCAGCTCACCAACGCTAAGAGAGACCCAGTACTTC.

The chain combines TRBV5-1 with TRBJ2-5; maybe TRBD1 (5 bases). The germline gives CDR1 SGHRS, CDR2 YFSETQ. The CDR3 length is 14 residues. V was clipped by 2 bases and J by 5 bases, with 13 bases between them. CDR3 residues: CASSFQGSGETQYF. The CDR3 DNA follows: TGCGCCAGCAGCTTCCAGGGCTCCGGGGAGACCCAGTACTTC.

Turning to this clone: The same CDR3 arises from other DNA sequences in this sample as well. The rearrangement links TRBV5-1 to TRBJ2-7, with 8 bases fitting TRBD1. Per germline, CDR1 SGHRS and CDR2 YFSETQ. Losses at the gene ends were 0 bases for V and 1 base for J; bases not matched to a gene: 0. The CDR3 loop spans 14 amino acids. The CDR3 sequence: CASSLGQGSYEQYF. In DNA form, the CDR3 reads TGCGCCAGCAGCTTGGGACAGGGGTCCTACGAGCAGTACTTC.

The rearrangement links TRBV5-4 to TRBJ1-2; 8 bases fit TRBD1. Germline CDR1 is SGHNT and CDR2 is YYREEE (reference sequence). The length of the CDR3 is 15 residues. J lost 3 bases, V lost 3 bases, and 7 bases had no gene match. As DNA, the CDR3 is TGTGCCAGCAGCTCCAGACAGGGGTTGGACTATGGCTACACCTTC. Its protein product is CASSSRQGLDYGYTF.

The V call is TRBV28, the J call TRBJ2-1; D is uncertain. V lost 3 bases and J 7 bases, leaving 7 bases between the germline ends. The CDR3 sequence is 12 residues long. Germline V gene data show CDR1 as MDHEN and CDR2 as SYDVKM. CDR3 bases: TGTGCCAGCAGTTTTCTAAGAAATGAGCAGTTCTTC. Encoded protein: CASSFLRNEQFF.

The chain combines TRBV19 with TRBJ1-3; possibly TRBD1 for D (5 bases). Trimming removed 9 bases at V and 2 bases at J, with 11 bases between. Germline V gene data show CDR1 as LNHDA and CDR2 as SQIVND (reference sequence). The CDR3 loop spans 13 amino acids. In nucleotides, the CDR3 is TGTGCCAGCCCAGGGATCGCTGGAAACACCATATATTTT. As protein: CASPGIAGNTIYF.

The chain is built from TRBV6-5 and TRBJ1-6, with TRBD1 matching 11 bases. Germline CDR1 reads MNHEY; CDR2 reads SVGAGI. After removal of 7 bases from V and 9 bases from J, the junction contained 5 bases not matched to a gene. The CDR3 is 14 amino acids. CDR3 in amino acids: CASTGQGAGSPLHF. DNA for the CDR3: TGTGCCAGCACTGGACAGGGGGCGGGTTCACCCCTCCACTTT.